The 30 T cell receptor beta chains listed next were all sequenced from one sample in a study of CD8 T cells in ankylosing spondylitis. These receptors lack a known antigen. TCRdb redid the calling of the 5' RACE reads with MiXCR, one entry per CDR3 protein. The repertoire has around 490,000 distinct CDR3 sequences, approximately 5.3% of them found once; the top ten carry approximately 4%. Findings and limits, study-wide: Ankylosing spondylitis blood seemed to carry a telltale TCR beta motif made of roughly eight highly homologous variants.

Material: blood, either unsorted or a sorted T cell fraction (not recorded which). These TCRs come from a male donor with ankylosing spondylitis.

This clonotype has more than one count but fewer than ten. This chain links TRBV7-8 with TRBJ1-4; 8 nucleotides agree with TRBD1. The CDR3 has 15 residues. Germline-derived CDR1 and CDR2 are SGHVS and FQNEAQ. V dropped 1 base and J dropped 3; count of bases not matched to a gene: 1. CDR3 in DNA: TGTGCCAGCAGCTTAGAACAGGGGGCTAATGAAAAACTGTTTTTT. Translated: CASSLEQGANEKLFF.

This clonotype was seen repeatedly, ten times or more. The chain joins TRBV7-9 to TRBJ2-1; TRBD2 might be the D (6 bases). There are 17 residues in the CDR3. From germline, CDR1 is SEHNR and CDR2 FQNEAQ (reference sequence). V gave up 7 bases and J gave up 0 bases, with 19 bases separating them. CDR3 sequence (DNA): TGTGCCAGCACCACCGGGTCTAGCGATTCCTCCTACAATGAGCAGTTCTTC. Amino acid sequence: CASTTGSSDSSYNEQFF.

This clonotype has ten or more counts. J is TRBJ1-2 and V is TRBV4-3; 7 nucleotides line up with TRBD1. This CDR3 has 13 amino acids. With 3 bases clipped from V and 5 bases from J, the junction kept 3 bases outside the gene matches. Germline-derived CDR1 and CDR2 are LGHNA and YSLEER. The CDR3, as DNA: TGCGCCAGCAGCCATAGACAGGGTTATGGCTACACCTTC. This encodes CASSHRQGYGYTF.

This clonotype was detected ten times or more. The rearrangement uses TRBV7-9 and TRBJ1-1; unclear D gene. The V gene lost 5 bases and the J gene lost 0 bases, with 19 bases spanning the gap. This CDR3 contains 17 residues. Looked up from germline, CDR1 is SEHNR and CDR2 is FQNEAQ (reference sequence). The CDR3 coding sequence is TGTGCCAGCAGCCTCCAATTGGGAGCCAGTATGAACACTGAAGCTTTCTTT. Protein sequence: CASSLQLGASMNTEAFF.

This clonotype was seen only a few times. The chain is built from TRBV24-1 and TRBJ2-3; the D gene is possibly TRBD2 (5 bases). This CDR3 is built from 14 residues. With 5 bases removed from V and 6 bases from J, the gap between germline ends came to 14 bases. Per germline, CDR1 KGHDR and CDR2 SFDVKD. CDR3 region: CATSADLASDTQYF. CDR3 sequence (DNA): TGTGCCACCAGTGCCGACCTAGCATCCGATACGCAGTATTTT.

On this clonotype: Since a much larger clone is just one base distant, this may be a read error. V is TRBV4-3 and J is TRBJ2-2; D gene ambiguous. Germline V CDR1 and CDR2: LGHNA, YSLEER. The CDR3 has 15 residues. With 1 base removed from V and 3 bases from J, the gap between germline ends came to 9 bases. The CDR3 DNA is TGCGCCAGCAGCCAAGGCGCGCCCTACACCGGGGAGCTGTTTTTT. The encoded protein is CASSQGAPYTGELFF.

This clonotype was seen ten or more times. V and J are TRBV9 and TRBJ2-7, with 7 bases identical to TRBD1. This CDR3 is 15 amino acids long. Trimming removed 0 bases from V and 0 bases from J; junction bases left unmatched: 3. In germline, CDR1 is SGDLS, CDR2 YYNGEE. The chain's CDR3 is CASSVEGGPSYEQYF. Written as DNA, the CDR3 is TGTGCCAGCAGCGTAGAAGGGGGCCCCTCCTACGAGCAGTACTTC.

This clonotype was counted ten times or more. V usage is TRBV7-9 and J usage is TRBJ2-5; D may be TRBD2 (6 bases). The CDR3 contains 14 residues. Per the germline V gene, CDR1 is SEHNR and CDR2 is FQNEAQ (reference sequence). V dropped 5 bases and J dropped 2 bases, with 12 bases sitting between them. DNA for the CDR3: TGTGCCAGCAGCCACCCTGGGGGGCAAGAGACCCAGTACTTC. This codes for CASSHPGGQETQYF.

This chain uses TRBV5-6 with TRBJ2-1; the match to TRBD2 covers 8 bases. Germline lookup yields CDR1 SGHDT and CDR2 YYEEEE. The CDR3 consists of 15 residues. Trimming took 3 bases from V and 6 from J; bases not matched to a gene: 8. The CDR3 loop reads CASSYTGTRANEQFF. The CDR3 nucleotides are TGTGCCAGCAGCTACACCGGGACTAGGGCCAATGAGCAGTTCTTC.

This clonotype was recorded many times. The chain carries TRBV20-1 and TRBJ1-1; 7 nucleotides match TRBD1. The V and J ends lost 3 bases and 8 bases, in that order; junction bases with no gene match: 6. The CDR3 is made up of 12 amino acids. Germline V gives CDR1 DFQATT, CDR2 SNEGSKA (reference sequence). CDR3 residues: CSASGTGEEAFF. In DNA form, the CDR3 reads TGCAGTGCTAGTGGAACAGGGGAAGAAGCTTTCTTT.

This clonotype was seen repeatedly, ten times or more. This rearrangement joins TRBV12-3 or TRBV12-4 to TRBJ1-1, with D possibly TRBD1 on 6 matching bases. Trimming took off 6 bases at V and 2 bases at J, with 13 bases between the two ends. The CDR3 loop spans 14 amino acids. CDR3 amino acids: CASSSQGTNTEAFF. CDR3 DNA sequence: TGTGCCAGCAGCTCCCAGGGGACTAACACTGAAGCTTTCTTT.

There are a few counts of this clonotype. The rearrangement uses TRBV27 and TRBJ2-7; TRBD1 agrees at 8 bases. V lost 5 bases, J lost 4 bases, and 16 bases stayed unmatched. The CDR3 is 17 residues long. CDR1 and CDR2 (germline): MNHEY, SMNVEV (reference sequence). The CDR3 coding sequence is TGTGCCAGCAGTGCAAGGACAGGGCGAGGGAAGGAATACGAGCAGTACTTC. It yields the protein CASSARTGRGKEYEQYF.

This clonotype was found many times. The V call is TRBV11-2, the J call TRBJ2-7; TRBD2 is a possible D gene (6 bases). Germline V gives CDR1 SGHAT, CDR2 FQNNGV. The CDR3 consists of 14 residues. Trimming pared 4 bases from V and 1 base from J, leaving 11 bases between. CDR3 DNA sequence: TGTGCCAGCAGCTCGGGACTCCTGTCCTACGAGCAGTACTTC. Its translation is CASSSGLLSYEQYF.

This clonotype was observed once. The chain's CDR3 is CSVRSTDTQYF. CDR3 nucleotides: TGCAGTGTGCGGAGCACAGATACGCAGTATTTT. The chain uses TRBV20-1 and TRBJ2-3; no firm D call. Looked up from germline, CDR1 is DFQATT and CDR2 is SNEGSKA (reference sequence). V was cut by 7 bases and J by 0 bases, with 5 bases left in between. CDR3 size: 11 residues.

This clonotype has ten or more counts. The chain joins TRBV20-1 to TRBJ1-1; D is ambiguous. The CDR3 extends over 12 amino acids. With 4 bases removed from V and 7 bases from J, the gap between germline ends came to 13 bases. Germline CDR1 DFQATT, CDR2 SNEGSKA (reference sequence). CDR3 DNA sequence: TGCAGTGCTATGTCTTTTCTCGATGAAGCTTTCTTT. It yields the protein CSAMSFLDEAFF.

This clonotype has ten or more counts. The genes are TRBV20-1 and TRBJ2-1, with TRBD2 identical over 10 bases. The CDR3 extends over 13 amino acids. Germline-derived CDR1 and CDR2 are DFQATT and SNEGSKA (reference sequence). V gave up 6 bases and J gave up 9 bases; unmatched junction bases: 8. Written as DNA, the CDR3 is TGCAGTGCCGACTGGCTAGCGGGAGCTGAGCAGTTCTTC. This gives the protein CSADWLAGAEQFF.

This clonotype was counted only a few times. For the CDR3, the DNA is TGTGCCAGCAGCTTAGACCTCAGGCCTTTCACAGATACGCAGTATTTT. Amino acids: CASSLDLRPFTDTQYF. The V and J genes are TRBV7-2 and TRBJ2-3; D unclear. The CDR3 totals 16 residues. V was pared by 1 base and J by 2 bases, with 13 bases between. Germline CDR1 reads SGHTA; CDR2 reads FQGNSA.

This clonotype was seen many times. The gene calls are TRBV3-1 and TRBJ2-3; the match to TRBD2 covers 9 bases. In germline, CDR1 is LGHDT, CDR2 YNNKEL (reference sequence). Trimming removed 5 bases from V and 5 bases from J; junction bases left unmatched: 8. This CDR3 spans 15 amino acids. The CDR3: CASSNDVAGVDTQYF. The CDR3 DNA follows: TGTGCCAGCAGCAACGACGTAGCGGGAGTAGATACGCAGTATTTT.

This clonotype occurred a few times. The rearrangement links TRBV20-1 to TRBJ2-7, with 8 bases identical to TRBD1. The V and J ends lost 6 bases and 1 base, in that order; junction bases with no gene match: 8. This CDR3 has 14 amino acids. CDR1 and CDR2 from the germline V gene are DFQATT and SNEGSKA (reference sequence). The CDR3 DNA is TGCAGTGCCCCCGGGACAGGCCTGTCCTACGAGCAGTACTTC. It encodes CSAPGTGLSYEQYF.

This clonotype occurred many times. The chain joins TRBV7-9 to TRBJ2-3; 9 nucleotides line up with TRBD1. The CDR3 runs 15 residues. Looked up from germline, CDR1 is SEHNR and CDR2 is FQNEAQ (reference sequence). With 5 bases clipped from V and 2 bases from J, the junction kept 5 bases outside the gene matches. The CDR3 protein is CASSQGQGNTDTQYF. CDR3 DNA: TGTGCCAGCAGCCAGGGACAGGGAAACACAGATACGCAGTATTTT. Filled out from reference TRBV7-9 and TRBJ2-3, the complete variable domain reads DTGVSQNPRHKITKRGQNVTFRCDPISEHNRLYWYRQTLGQGPEFLTYFQNEAQLEKSRLLSDRFSAERPKGSFSTLEIQRTEQGDSAMYLCASSQGQGNTDTQYFGPGTRLTVL.

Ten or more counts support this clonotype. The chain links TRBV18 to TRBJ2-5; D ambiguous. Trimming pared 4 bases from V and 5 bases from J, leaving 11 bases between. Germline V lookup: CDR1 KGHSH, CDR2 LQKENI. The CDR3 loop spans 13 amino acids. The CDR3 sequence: CASSRGSLETQYF. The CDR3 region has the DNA TGTGCCAGCTCACGAGGATCTCTGGAGACCCAGTACTTC.

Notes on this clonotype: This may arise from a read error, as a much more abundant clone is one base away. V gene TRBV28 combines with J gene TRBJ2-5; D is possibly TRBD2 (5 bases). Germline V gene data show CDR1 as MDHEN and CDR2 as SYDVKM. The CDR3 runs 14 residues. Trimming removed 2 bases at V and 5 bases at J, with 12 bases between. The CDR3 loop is CASSLTPPGETQYF. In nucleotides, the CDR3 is TGTGCCAGCAGTTTAACGCCCCCGGGGGAGACCCAGTACTTC.

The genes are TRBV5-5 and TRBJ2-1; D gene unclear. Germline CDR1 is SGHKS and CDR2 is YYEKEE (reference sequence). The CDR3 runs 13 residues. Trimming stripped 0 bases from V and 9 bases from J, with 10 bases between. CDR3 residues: CASSLATWGEQFF. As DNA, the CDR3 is TGTGCCAGCAGCTTGGCCACGTGGGGTGAGCAGTTCTTC.

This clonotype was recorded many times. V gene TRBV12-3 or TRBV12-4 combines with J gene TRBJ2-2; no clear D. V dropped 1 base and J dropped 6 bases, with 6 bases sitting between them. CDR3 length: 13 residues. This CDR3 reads CASSLEVAGELFF. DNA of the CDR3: TGTGCCAGCAGTTTAGAGGTGGCCGGGGAGCTGTTTTTT.

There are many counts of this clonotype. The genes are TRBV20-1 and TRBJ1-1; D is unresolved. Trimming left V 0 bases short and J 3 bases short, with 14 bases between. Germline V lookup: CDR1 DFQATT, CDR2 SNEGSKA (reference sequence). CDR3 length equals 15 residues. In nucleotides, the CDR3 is TGCAGTGCTAGAGACGCAACAGAGATTGACACTGAAGCTTTCTTT. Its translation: CSARDATEIDTEAFF.

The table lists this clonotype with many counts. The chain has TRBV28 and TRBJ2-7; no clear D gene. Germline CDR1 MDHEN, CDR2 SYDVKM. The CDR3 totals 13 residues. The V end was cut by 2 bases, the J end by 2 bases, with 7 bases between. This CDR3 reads CASSLPGTYEQYF. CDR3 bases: TGTGCCAGCAGTTTACCAGGTACCTACGAGCAGTACTTC.

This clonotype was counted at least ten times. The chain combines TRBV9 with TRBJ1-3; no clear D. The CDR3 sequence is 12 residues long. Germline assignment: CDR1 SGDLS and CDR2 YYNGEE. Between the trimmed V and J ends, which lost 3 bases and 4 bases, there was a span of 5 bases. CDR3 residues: CASSEVGNTIYF. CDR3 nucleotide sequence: TGTGCCAGCAGCGAAGTCGGAAACACCATATATTTT.

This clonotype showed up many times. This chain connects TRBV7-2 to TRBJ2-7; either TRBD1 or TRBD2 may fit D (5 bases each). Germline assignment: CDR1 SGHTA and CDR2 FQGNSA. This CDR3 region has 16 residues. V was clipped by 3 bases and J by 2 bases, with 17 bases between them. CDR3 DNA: TGTGCCAGCAGCTTCGGACGGCTCGGGGCCCCCTACGAGCAGTACTTC. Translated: CASSFGRLGAPYEQYF. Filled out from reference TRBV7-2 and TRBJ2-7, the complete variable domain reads GAGVSQSPSNKVTEKGKDVELRCDPISGHTALYWYRQSLGQGLEFLIYFQGNSAPDKSGLPSDRFSAERTGGSVSTLTIQRTQQEDSAVYLCASSFGRLGAPYEQYFGPGTRLTVT.

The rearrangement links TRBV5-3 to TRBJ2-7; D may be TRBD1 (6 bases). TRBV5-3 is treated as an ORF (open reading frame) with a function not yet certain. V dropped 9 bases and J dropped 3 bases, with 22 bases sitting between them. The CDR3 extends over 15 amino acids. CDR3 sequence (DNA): TGTGCCATCGGCCCTAGGACAGCGAGGAACTACGAGCAGTACTTC. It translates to CAIGPRTARNYEQYF.

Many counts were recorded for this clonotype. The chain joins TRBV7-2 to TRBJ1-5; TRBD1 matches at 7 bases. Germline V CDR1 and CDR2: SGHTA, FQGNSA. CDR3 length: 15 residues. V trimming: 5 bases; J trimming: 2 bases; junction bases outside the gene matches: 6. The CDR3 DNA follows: TGTGCCAGCAGCCTACAGGGGTTCGGCAATCAGCCCCAGCATTTT. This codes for CASSLQGFGNQPQHF.